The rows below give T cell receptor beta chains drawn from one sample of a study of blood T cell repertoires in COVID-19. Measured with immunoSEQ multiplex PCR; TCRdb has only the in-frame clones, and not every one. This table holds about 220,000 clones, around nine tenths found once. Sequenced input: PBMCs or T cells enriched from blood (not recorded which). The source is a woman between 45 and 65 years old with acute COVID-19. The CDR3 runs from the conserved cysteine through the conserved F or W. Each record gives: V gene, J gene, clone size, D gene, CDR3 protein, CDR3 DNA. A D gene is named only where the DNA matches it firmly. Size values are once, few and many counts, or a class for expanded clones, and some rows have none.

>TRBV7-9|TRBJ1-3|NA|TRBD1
CASSLGQGSGNTIYF
TGTGCCAGCAGCTTGGGACAGGGTAGCGGAAACACCATATATTTT
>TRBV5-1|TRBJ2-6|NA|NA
CASSSYTGLSGANVLTF
TGCGCCAGCAGCTCCTATACAGGGCTCTCTGGGGCCAACGTCCTGACTTTC
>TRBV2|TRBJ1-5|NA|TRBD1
CASSEYRGSQPQHF
TGTGCCAGCAGTGAATACAGGGGAAGTCAGCCCCAGCATTTT
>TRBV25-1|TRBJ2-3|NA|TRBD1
CASSTDRGYTDTQYF
TGTGCCTCCAGCACCGACAGGGGTTACACAGATACGCAGTATTTT
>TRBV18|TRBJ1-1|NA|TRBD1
CASSRTGETEAFF
TGTGCCAGCTCACGGACAGGGGAAACTGAAGCTTTCTTT
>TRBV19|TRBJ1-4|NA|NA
CASSIGGWEKLFF
TGTGCCAGTAGTATAGGGGGCTGGGAAAAACTGTTTTTT
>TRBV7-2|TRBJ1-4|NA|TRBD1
CASSLGGTGKEKLFF
TGTGCCAGCAGCTTAGGTGGGACAGGGAAGGAAAAACTGTTTTTT
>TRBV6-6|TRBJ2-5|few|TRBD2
CASSRSGAGGWGETQYF
TGTGCCAGCAGTCGATCAGGAGCGGGAGGCTGGGGAGAGACCCAGTACTTC
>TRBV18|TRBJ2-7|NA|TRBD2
CASSPTSGANYEQYF
TGTGCCAGCTCACCCACTAGCGGAGCTAACTACGAGCAGTACTTC
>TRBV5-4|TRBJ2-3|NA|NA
CASTDWWAGTQYF
TGTGCCAGCACCGATTGGTGGGCGGGGACGCAGTATTTT
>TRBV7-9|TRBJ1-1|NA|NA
CASRGYTEAFF
TGTGCCAGCAGGGGCTACACTGAAGCTTTCTTT
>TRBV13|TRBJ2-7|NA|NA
CASSLGTASSYEQYF
TGTGCCAGCAGCTTAGGGACTGCAAGCTCCTACGAGCAGTACTTC
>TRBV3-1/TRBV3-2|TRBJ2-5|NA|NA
CASSQDRETQYF
TGTGCCAGCAGCCAAGACCGAGAGACCCAGTACTTC
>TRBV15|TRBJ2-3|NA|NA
CATQEGSLVSTDTQYF
TGTGCCACCCAGGAGGGGAGTCTTGTTAGCACAGATACGCAGTATTTT
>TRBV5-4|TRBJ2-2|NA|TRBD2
CASSLVGLAGARTGELFF
TGTGCCAGCAGCTTGGTCGGGCTAGCGGGAGCGCGGACCGGGGAGCTGTTTTTT
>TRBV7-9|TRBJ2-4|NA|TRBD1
CASSLGNRGEAKNIQYF
TGTGCCAGCAGCTTAGGGAACAGGGGAGAGGCCAAAAACATTCAGTACTTC
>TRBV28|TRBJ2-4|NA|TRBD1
CASRMTGTGRYIQYF
TGTGCCAGCCGGATGACCGGGACAGGGAGATACATTCAGTACTTC
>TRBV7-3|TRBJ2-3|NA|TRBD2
CASSYSGGSTDTQYF
TGTGCCAGCAGCTACAGCGGGGGGAGCACAGATACGCAGTATTTT
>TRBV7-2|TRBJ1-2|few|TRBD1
CASSSQGNYGYTF
TGTGCCAGCAGTTCACAGGGGAACTATGGCTACACCTTC
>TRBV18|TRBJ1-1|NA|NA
CASSPPQGNTEAFF
TGTGCCAGCTCACCACCGCAGGGGAACACTGAAGCTTTCTTT
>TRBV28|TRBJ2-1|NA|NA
CASRSRLVGEQFF
TGTGCCAGCAGATCTCGACTAGTCGGTGAGCAGTTCTTC
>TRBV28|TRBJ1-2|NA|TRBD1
CASSFGQGVYGYTF
TGTGCCAGCAGTTTTGGACAGGGAGTCTATGGCTACACCTTC
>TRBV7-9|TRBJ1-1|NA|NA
CASSLVSAGVNTEAFF
TGTGCCAGCAGCTTAGTGTCGGCAGGGGTGAACACTGAAGCTTTCTTT
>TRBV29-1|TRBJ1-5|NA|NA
CSVTGTNSNQPQHF
TGCAGCGTTACCGGGACAAATAGCAATCAGCCCCAGCATTTT
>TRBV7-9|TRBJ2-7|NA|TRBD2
CASSPGAGGPSYEQYF
TGTGCCAGCAGCCCGGGTGCGGGAGGGCCTTCCTACGAGCAGTACTTC
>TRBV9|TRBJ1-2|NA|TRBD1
CASSRAGTAGGGYTF
TGTGCCAGCAGCCGTGCCGGGACAGCTGGCGGGGGCTACACCTTC
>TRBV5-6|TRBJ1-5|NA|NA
CASSFKAGNQPQHF
TGTGCCAGCAGCTTCAAGGCGGGCAATCAGCCCCAGCATTTT
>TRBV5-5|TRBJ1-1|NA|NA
CASSLYSQNTEAFF
TGTGCCAGCAGCTTGTACAGCCAGAACACTGAAGCTTTCTTT
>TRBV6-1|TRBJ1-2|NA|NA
CASSEMGGGNGYTF
TGTGCCAGCAGTGAAATGGGAGGGGGAAATGGCTACACCTTC
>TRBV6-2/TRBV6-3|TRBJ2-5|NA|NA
CASSSPETQYF
TGTGCCAGCAGTTCTCCTGAGACCCAGTACTTC
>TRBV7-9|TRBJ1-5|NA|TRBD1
CASSRQIGRGPNQPQHF
TGTGCCAGCAGCCGTCAAATAGGAAGGGGGCCTAATCAGCCCCAGCATTTT
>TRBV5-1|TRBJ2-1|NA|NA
CASSPRPLGRAETYNEQFF
TGCGCCAGCAGCCCACGCCCATTAGGTCGCGCGGAGACTTACAATGAGCAGTTCTTC
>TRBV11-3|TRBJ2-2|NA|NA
CASGNRAAGELFF
TGTGCCAGCGGAAACAGGGCTGCCGGGGAGCTGTTTTTT
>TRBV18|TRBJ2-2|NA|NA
CASSPNPAVDTGELFF
TGTGCCAGCTCCCCAAATCCCGCAGTTGACACCGGGGAGCTGTTTTTT
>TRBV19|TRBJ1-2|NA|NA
CASSILTGNGYTF
TGTGCCAGTAGTATCCTTACAGGGAATGGCTACACCTTC
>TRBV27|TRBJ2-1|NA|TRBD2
CASSLRGRRTSGSADEQFF
TGTGCCAGCAGTCTGAGGGGCCGGAGGACTAGCGGGAGTGCGGATGAGCAGTTCTTC
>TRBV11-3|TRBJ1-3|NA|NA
CASSFRFREKPGNTIYF
TGTGCCAGCAGCTTCCGTTTTAGGGAGAAGCCTGGAAACACCATATATTTT
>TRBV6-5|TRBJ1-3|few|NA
CASRPSSSGNTIYF
TGTGCCAGCAGACCATCCAGCTCTGGAAACACCATATATTTT
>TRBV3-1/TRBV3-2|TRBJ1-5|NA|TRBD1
CASSQDGGRGKQPQHF
TGTGCCAGCAGCCAAGATGGGGGCAGGGGGAAACAGCCCCAGCATTTT
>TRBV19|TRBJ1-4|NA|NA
CASTPRGSEKLFF
TGTGCCAGTACCCCAAGGGGGTCTGAAAAACTGTTTTTT
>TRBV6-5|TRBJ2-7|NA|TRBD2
CASSQMGGEQYF
TGTGCCAGCAGTCAAATGGGGGGGGAGCAGTACTTC
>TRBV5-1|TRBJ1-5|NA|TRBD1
CASSLQGAGEPQHF
TGCGCCAGCAGCTTACAGGGGGCCGGTGAGCCCCAGCATTTT
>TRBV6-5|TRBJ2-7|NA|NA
CASSIPGHLHEQYF
TGTGCCAGCAGTATACCGGGACACCTACACGAGCAGTACTTC
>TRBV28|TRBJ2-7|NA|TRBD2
CASSLLGTSGSYEQYF
TGTGCCAGCAGCCTTCTGGGGACTAGCGGTTCCTACGAGCAGTACTTC
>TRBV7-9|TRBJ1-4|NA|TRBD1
CASSQTGAREKLFF
TGTGCCAGCAGCCAAACAGGGGCTAGGGAAAAACTGTTTTTT
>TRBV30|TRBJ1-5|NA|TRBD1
CAWGTGYNQPQHF
TGTGCCTGGGGGACAGGCTACAATCAGCCCCAGCATTTT
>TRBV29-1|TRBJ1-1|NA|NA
CSVGLLGYGLNTEAFF
TGCAGCGTTGGTCTTTTGGGTTACGGGTTGAACACTGAAGCTTTCTTT
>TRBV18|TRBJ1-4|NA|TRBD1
CASSAGTGGEKLFF
TGTGCCAGCTCCGCCGGGACAGGGGGTGAAAAACTGTTTTTT
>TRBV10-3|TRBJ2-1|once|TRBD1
CAISDAGTGGDEQFF
TGTGCCATCAGTGATGCCGGGACAGGGGGAGACGAGCAGTTCTTC
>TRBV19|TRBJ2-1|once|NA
CASSLTSKGAHEQFF
TGTGCCAGTAGTCTAACTAGCAAGGGGGCCCATGAGCAGTTCTTC
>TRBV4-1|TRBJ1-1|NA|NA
CASSQVVEGRDTEAFF
TGCGCCAGCAGCCAAGTCGTGGAGGGGAGGGACACTGAAGCTTTCTTT
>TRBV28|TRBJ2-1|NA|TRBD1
CASSLTGTGPYNEQFF
TGTGCCAGCAGCCTTACCGGGACAGGGCCCTACAATGAGCAGTTCTTC
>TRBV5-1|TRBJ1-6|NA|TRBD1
CASSGTGGRSYNSPLHF
TGCGCCAGCAGCGGTACAGGGGGCCGGTCCTATAATTCACCCCTCCACTTT
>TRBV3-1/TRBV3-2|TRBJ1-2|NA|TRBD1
CASSQLTGPGYTF
TGTGCCAGCAGCCAGTTGACAGGGCCCGGCTACACCTTC
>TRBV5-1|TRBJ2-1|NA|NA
CASSLGAGNNEQFF
TGCGCCAGCAGCTTGGGAGCGGGCAACAATGAGCAGTTCTTC
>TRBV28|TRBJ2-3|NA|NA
CASSGGASFWGTDTQYF
TGTGCCAGCAGTGGGGGGGCTAGCTTCTGGGGAACAGATACGCAGTATTTT
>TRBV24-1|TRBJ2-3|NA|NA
CATSDMTTTQYF
TGTGCCACCAGTGATATGACTACGACGCAGTATTTT